A selection of T cell receptor beta chains follows, all from one sample in a study of cytomegalovirus exposure and HLA in healthy donors. Clones were read by immunoSEQ multiplex PCR, and TCRdb kept only the in-frame ones, dropping some. Of approximately 220,000 clones listed, roughly 79% are singletons. The sequencing sample was made of PBMCs. The source of these receptors is a man aged 18 to 30 in good health and CMV-seronegative. Each CDR3 is given with its conserved first and last residue. Each record gives: J gene, V gene, D gene, clone size, CDR3 DNA, CDR3 protein. A D gene is named only where the DNA matches it firmly. Clone size, where shown, is once, few, many, or a class for clones that have expanded.

TRBJ2-2	TRBV30	.	few	TGTGCCTGGAGTGTAATGCGGCCGACTAAGAACACCGGGGAGCTGTTTTTT	CAWSVMRPTKNTGELFF
TRBJ1-2	TRBV10-3	.	.	TGTGCCATCAGTGACGTCCGGGGAAGAACTCCCGGCTACACCTTC	CAISDVRGRTPGYTF
TRBJ1-2	TRBV7-9	.	.	TGTGCCAGCATCCCTTTGGGGAGGTCGTTTAACTATGGCTACACCTTC	CASIPLGRSFNYGYTF
TRBJ2-1	TRBV6-1	TRBD2	.	TGTGCCAGCAGGGAACTAGCGGGGGAGTACAATGAGCAGTTCTTC	CASRELAGEYNEQFF
TRBJ2-3	TRBV25-1	TRBD2	.	TGTGCCAGCAGTGAACTGGGGACTAGTGAGACAGATACGCAGTATTTT	CASSELGTSETDTQYF
TRBJ2-7	TRBV4-2	TRBD2	few	TGTGCCAGCATCTTAGCGGGAGGGCCCTATGAGCAGTACTTC	CASILAGGPYEQYF
TRBJ1-4	TRBV29-1	TRBD1	.	TGCAGCGTTGAATTGGAGGAGACAGGGAGGAGCGAAAAACTGTTTTTT	CSVELEETGRSEKLFF
TRBJ1-1	TRBV11-3	.	.	TGTGCCAGCGGTCTAAGAAGACAGACCACTGAAGCTTTCTTT	CASGLRRQTTEAFF
TRBJ2-7	TRBV13	TRBD2	few	TGTGCCAGCAGCGCGAGCGGGGGTCATCTGGGCCAAGAGCAGTACTTC	CASSASGGHLGQEQYF
TRBJ1-2	TRBV28	.	.	TGTGCCAGCACCTACGGAGATACGAACTATGGCTACACCTTC	CASTYGDTNYGYTF